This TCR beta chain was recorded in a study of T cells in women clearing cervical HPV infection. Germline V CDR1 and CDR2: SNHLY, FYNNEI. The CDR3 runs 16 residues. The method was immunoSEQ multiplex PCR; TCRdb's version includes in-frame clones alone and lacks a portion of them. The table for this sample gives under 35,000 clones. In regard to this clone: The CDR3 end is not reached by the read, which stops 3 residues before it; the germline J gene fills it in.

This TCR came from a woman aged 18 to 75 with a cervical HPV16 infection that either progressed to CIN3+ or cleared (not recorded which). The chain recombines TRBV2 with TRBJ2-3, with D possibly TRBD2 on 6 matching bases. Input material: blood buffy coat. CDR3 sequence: CASSESLGGARETQYF. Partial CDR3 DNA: TGTGCCAGCAGTGAATCCCTGGGGGGAGCCCGAGAGACG.